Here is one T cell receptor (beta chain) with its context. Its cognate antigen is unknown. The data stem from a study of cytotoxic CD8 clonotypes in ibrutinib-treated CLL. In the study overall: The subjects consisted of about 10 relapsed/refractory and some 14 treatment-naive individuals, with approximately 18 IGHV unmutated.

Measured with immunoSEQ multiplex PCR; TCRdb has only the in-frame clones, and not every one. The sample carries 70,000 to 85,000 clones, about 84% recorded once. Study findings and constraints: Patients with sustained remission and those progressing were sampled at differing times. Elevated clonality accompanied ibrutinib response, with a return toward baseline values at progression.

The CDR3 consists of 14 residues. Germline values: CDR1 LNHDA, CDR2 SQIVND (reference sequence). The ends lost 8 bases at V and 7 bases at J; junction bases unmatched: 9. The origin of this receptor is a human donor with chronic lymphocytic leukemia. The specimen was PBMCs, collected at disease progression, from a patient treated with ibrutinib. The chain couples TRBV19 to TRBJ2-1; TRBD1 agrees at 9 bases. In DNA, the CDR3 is TGTGCCAGTGCAGCCGGGACAGGGCGAAATGAGCAGTTCTTC. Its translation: CASAAGTGRNEQFF.